This passage covers 21 T cell receptor beta chains from one sample sequenced in a study of blood T cell repertoires in COVID-19. TCRdb keeps only in-frame clones here, not all; method: immunoSEQ multiplex PCR. The sample lists 80,000 to 95,000 clones; around 90% were seen once. Sequenced input: peripheral blood. The receptors come from a woman in her seventies with acute or convalescent COVID-19.

This chain connects TRBV7-8 to TRBJ1-5; D is undetermined. This CDR3 spans 12 amino acids. The V gene lost 8 bases and the J gene lost 3 bases, with 8 bases spanning the gap. CDR1 is SGHVS and CDR2 is FQNEAQ in the germline V gene. The CDR3 DNA follows: TGTGCCAGCCAGGATTACAATCAGCCCCAGCATTTT. Encoded protein: CASQDYNQPQHF.

V gene TRBV18 combines with J gene TRBJ1-1; 7 bases match TRBD1. Per germline, CDR1 KGHSH and CDR2 LQKENI. The CDR3 covers 13 residues. V gave up 3 bases and J gave up 10 bases; unmatched junction bases: 8. In DNA, the CDR3 is TGTGCCAGCTCACCCGACAGGGAGTCTACAGCTTTCTTT. This sequence encodes CASSPDRESTAFF.

This chain links TRBV5-6 with TRBJ1-1, with 7 bases aligning to TRBD1. The junction had 5 bases not matched to a gene; V was cut back by 2 bases and J by 1 base. Germline CDR1 is SGHDT and CDR2 is YYEEEE. The CDR3 runs to 15 residues. CDR3 amino acids: CASSLERTGNTEAFF. The CDR3 DNA follows: TGTGCCAGCAGCTTAGAGAGGACAGGGAACACTGAAGCTTTCTTT.

The rearrangement links TRBV29-1 to TRBJ2-5; D is ambiguous. This CDR3 is 11 amino acids long. The V gene lost 5 bases and the J gene lost 2 bases, with 6 bases spanning the gap. From germline, CDR1 is SQVTM and CDR2 ANQGSEA. The CDR3 sequence: CSVRRQETQYF. Here the CDR3 DNA reads TGCAGCGTTAGGAGACAAGAGACCCAGTACTTC.

The chain links TRBV4-2 to TRBJ2-1; 8 nucleotides match TRBD2. This CDR3 has 15 amino acids. CDR1 LGHNA and CDR2 YNFKEQ come from the germline V gene. V shed 0 bases and J 12 bases; nucleotides not matched to a gene: 10. CDR3 sequence: CASSQESLSRGGQFF. The CDR3 bases are TGTGCCAGCAGCCAAGAAAGCCTCTCCCGGGGGGGGCAGTTCTTC.

The gene calls are TRBV11-3 and TRBJ1-6, with 12 bases matching TRBD1. Germline trimming cut 5 bases from V and 7 bases from J; bases unmatched to any gene: 6. There are 16 residues in the CDR3. The germline V gene encodes CDR1 SGHNT and CDR2 YENEEA. CDR3 sequence (DNA): TGTGCCAGCAGCGGCGGGACAGGGGGCATGAATTCACCCCTCCACTTT. Translated, it gives CASSGGTGGMNSPLHF.

The chain employs TRBV25-1 and TRBJ2-1; 7 nucleotides line up with TRBD1. The germline V gene encodes CDR1 MGHDK and CDR2 SYGVNS. The V gene end was trimmed by 3 bases and the J gene end by 5 bases; junction bases not matched to a gene: 7. This CDR3 region has 15 residues. This CDR3 reads CASSDPGQLDNEQFF. The CDR3 nucleotides read TGTGCCAGCAGTGATCCGGGACAGCTTGACAATGAGCAGTTCTTC.

The J gene is TRBJ2-7, the V gene TRBV28, with D perhaps TRBD2 (5 bases). The V end was cut by 5 bases, the J end by 6 bases, with 11 bases between. Germline V gene lookup returns CDR1 MDHEN and CDR2 SYDVKM. The length of the CDR3 is 12 residues. CDR3 sequence reads: CASSPRVGEQYV. The CDR3 DNA is TGTGCCAGCAGTCCGAGGGTGGGCGAGCAGTACGTC.

In its sample, this clone was seen a few times. The rearrangement uses TRBV19 and TRBJ1-3, with D hard to call. Trimming left V 3 bases short and J 0 bases short, with 18 bases between. This CDR3 is built from 18 residues. CDR1 and CDR2 from the germline V gene are LNHDA and SQIVND (reference sequence). The CDR3 DNA follows: TGTGCCAGTAGTATTGGTGTACGGGGTCAGCTCTCTGGAAACACCATATATTTT. Amino acids: CASSIGVRGQLSGNTIYF. Combining the CDR3 with reference TRBV19 and TRBJ1-3 gives the whole variable domain DGGITQSPKYLFRKEGQNVTLSCEQNLNHDAMYWYRQDPGQGLRLIYYSQIVNDFQKGDIAEGYSVSREKKESFPLTVTSAQKNPTAFYLCASSIGVRGQLSGNTIYFGEGSWLTVV.

The V call is TRBV7-9, the J call TRBJ1-5, with D tentatively TRBD1 (6 bases). The germline CDR1 and CDR2 sequences are SEHNR and FQNEAQ (reference sequence). This CDR3 has 16 amino acids. V was pared by 4 bases and J by 1 base, with 14 bases between. In nucleotides, the CDR3 is TGTGCCAGCAGCTCCAGTACAGGGATCAGCAATCAGCCCCAGCATTTT. It encodes CASSSSTGISNQPQHF.

The rearrangement uses TRBV15 and TRBJ2-2; maybe TRBD1 (6 bases). Germline CDR1 and CDR2: LNHNV and YYDKDF (reference sequence). Trimming stripped 3 bases from V and 5 bases from J, with 13 bases between. The CDR3 has 15 residues. CDR3 in amino acids: CATSSRTDRTGELFF. The CDR3 DNA reads as TGTGCCACCAGCAGCCGGACAGATAGAACCGGGGAGCTGTTTTTT.

The CDR3: CASSPRESEAFF. The CDR3 region has the DNA TGTGCCAGCTCACCACGGGAGTCGGAAGCTTTCTTT. The J gene is TRBJ1-1, the V gene TRBV18; no reliable D call. CDR1 is KGHSH, CDR2 LQKENI, per germline. This CDR3 is 12 amino acids long. V dropped 1 base and J dropped 8 bases, with 8 bases sitting between them.

V gene TRBV11-2 combines with J gene TRBJ2-1; 12 nucleotides agree with TRBD2. This CDR3 contains 16 residues. V was clipped by 5 bases and J by 9 bases; unmatched bases: 11. CDR1 is SGHAT, CDR2 FQNNGV, per germline. The CDR3 region has the DNA TGTGCCAGCAGCCTACTAGCGGGAGGCGGGGTTGGTGAGCAGTTCTTC. As protein: CASSLLAGGGVGEQFF.

This clone was picked up a small number of times. The rearrangement joins TRBV3-1 (or the pseudogene TRBV3-2) to TRBJ1-4, with 9 positions matching TRBD1. With V trimmed by 5 bases and J by 5 bases, 6 bases remained unmatched. The CDR3 covers 15 residues. Germline V gene lookup returns CDR1 LGHDT and CDR2 YNNKEL (reference sequence). The CDR3 bases are TGTGCCAGCAGCGCGGACAGGGGTGGGAATGAAAAACTGTTTTTT. This encodes CASSADRGGNEKLFF.

This chain joins TRBV28 and TRBJ1-2; 7 bases match TRBD1. Germline V gives CDR1 MDHEN, CDR2 SYDVKM. V trimming: 6 bases; J trimming: 0 bases; junction bases outside the gene matches: 7. This CDR3 is 15 amino acids long. This CDR3 is CASSSGGTANYGYTF. The CDR3 region has the DNA TGTGCCAGCAGCTCGGGAGGGACAGCTAACTATGGCTACACCTTC.

V gene TRBV6-5 combines with J gene TRBJ1-1; D unclear. The CDR3 loop spans 15 amino acids. Germline V gene sequence: CDR1 MNHEY, CDR2 SVGAGI. The V and J ends lost 5 bases and 5 bases respectively, with 18 bases between them. The CDR3 is CASSKWNREQTEAFF. The CDR3 DNA reads TGTGCCAGCAGTAAATGGAACAGAGAACAGACTGAAGCTTTCTTT.

The chain is built from TRBV5-1 and TRBJ1-2, with 7 bases aligning to TRBD1. The V segment lost 5 bases and the J segment 3 bases; nucleotides outside the gene matches: 10. The CDR3 loop spans 15 amino acids. CDR1 and CDR2 (germline): SGHRS, YFSETQ. In DNA, the CDR3 is TGCGCCAGCAGGCAAGAACAGGGGTTTTACTATGGCTACACCTTC. Its translation is CASRQEQGFYYGYTF.

The chain recombines TRBV19 with TRBJ2-2; D may be TRBD1 (5 bases). Trimming shortened V by 4 bases and J by 4 bases, and 16 bases separated the two germline ends. The CDR3 is made up of 16 amino acids. Germline loops: CDR1 LNHDA, CDR2 SQIVND (reference sequence). For the CDR3, the DNA is TGTGCCAGTAGTACCAGGGTATCATTCCTCACCGGGGAGCTGTTTTTT. Amino acids: CASSTRVSFLTGELFF. The full variable domain, with the rest looked up from reference TRBV19 and TRBJ2-2, is DGGITQSPKYLFRKEGQNVTLSCEQNLNHDAMYWYRQDPGQGLRLIYYSQIVNDFQKGDIAEGYSVSREKKESFPLTVTSAQKNPTAFYLCASSTRVSFLTGELFFGEGSRLTVL.

The rearrangement links TRBV6-5 to TRBJ1-6; TRBD1 might be the D (5 bases). The CDR3 has 15 residues. Germline V gives CDR1 MNHEY, CDR2 SVGAGI. V shed 7 bases and J shed 0 bases, with 10 bases lying between them. This CDR3 is CASTRDSSYNSPLHF. The CDR3, as DNA: TGTGCCAGCACCAGGGATAGCTCCTATAATTCACCCCTCCACTTT.

The chain carries TRBV5-4 and TRBJ2-1; D may be TRBD2 (6 bases). Germline-derived CDR1 and CDR2 are SGHNT and YYREEE (reference sequence). The V gene lost 1 base and the J gene lost 8 bases, with 13 bases spanning the gap. This CDR3 has 14 residues. In DNA form, the CDR3 reads TGTGCCAGCAGCTTGAAATCGGGAGAAGATGAGCAGTTCTTC. Residues: CASSLKSGEDEQFF.

Written as DNA, the CDR3 is TGTGCCAGCAGTTTCGGGGAGGACAGGCGTAATGAAAAACTGTTTTTT. Its protein is CASSFGEDRRNEKLFF. The chain employs TRBV28 and TRBJ1-4; 7 nucleotides align to TRBD1. J was trimmed by 4 bases and V by 3 bases; bases with no gene match: 8. The CDR3 spans 16 residues. Germline V gene data show CDR1 as MDHEN and CDR2 as SYDVKM.